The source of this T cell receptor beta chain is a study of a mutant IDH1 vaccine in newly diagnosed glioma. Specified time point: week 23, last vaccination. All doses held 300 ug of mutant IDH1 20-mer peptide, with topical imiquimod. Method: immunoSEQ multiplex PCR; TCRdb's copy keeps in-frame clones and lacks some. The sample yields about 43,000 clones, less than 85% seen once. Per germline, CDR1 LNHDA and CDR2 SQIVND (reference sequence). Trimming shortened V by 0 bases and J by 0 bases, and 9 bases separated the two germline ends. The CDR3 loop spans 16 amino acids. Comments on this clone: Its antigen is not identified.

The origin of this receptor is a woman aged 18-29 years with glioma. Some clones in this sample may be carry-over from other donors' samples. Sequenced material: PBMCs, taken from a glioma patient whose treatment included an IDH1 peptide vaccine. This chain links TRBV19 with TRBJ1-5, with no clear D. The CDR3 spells CASSIDRAFSNQPQHF. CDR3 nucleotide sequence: TGTGCCAGTAGTATAGATCGGGCTTTTAGCAATCAGCCCCAGCATTTT.